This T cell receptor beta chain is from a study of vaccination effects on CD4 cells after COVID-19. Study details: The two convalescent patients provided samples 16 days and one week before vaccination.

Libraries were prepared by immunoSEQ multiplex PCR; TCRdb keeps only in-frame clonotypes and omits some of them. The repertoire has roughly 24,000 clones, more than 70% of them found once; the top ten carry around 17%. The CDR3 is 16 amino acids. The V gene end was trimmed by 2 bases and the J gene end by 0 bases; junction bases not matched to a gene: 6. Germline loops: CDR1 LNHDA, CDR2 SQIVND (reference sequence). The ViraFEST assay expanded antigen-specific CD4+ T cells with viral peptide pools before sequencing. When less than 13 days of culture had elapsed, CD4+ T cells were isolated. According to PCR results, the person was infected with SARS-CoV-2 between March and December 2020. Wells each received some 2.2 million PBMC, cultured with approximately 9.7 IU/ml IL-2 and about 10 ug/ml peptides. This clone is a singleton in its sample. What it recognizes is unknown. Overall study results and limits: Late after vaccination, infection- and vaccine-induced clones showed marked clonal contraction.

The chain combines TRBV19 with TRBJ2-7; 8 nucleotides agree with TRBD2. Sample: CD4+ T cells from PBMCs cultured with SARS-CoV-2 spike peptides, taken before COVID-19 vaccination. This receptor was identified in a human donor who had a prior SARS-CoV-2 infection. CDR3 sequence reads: CASSIIAGGISYEQYF. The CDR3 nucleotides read TGTGCCAGTAGTATAATCGCGGGAGGAATCTCCTACGAGCAGTACTTC. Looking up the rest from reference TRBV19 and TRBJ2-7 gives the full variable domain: DGGITQSPKYLFRKEGQNVTLSCEQNLNHDAMYWYRQDPGQGLRLIYYSQIVNDFQKGDIAEGYSVSREKKESFPLTVTSAQKNPTAFYLCASSIIAGGISYEQYFGPGTRLTVT.